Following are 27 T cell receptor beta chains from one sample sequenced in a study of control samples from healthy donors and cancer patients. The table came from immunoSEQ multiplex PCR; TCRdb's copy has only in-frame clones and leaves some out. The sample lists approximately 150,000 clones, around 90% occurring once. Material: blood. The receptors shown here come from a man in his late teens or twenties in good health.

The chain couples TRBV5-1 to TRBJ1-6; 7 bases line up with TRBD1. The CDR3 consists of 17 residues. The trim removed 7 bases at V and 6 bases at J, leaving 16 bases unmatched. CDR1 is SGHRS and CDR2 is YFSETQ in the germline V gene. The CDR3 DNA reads TGCGCCAGCCGTTTTGCCACCTCAGGGGGTAGTAATTCACCCCTCCACTTT. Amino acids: CASRFATSGGSNSPLHF.

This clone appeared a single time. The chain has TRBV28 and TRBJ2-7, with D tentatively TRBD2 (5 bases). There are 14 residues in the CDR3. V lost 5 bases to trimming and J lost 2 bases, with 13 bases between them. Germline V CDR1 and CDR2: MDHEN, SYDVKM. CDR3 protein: CASSPSIPPYEQYF. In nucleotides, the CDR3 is TGTGCCAGCAGTCCTAGCATACCCCCCTACGAGCAGTACTTC.

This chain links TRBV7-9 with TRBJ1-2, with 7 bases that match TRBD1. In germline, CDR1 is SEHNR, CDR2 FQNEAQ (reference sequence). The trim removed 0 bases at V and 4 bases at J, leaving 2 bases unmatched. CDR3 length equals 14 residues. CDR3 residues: CASSLAGGFYGYTF. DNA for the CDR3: TGTGCCAGCAGCTTAGCAGGGGGCTTCTATGGCTACACCTTC.

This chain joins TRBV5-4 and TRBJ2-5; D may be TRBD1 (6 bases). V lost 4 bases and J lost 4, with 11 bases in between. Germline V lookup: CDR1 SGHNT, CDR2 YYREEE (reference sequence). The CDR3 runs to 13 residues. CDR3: CASSRTGIETQYF. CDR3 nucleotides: TGTGCCAGCAGCCGAACAGGGATAGAGACCCAGTACTTC.

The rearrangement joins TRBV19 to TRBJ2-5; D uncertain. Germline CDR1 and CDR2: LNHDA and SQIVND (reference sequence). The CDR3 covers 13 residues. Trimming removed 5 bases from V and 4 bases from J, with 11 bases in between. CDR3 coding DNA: TGTGCCAGTAGTTGGACGGGCGGAGAGACCCAGTACTTC. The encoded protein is CASSWTGGETQYF.

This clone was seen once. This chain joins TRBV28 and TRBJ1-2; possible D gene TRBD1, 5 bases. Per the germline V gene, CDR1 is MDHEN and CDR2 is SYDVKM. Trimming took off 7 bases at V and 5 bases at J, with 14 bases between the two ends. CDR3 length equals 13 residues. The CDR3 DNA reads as TGTGCCAGCAACCCAGGGATGGATTATGGCTACACCTTC. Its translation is CASNPGMDYGYTF.

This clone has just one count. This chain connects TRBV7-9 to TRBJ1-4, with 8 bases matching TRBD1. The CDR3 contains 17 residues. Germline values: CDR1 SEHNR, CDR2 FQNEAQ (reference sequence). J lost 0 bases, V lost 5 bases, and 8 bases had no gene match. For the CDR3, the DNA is TGTGCCAGCAGCCCCCGGACAGGGTCGGCAACTAATGAAAAACTGTTTTTT. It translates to CASSPRTGSATNEKLFF.

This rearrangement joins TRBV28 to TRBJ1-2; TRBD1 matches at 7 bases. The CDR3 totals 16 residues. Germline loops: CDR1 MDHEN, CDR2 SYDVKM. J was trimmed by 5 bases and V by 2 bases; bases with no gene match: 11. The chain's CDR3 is CASSLTVTGTLYGYTF. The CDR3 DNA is TGTGCCAGCAGTTTAACAGTGACAGGGACATTATATGGCTACACCTTC.

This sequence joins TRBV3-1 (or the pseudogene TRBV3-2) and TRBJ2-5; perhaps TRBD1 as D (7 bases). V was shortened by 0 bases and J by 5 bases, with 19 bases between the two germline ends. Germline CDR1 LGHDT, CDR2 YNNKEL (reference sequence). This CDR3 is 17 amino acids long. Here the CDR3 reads CASSQDWQGGSGETQYF. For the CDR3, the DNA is TGTGCCAGCAGCCAAGATTGGCAGGGGGGCTCGGGGGAGACCCAGTACTTC.

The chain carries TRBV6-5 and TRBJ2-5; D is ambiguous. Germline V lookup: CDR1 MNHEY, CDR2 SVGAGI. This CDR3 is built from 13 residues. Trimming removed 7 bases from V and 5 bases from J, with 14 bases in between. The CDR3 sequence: CASTELDRETQYF. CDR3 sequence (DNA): TGTGCCAGCACCGAACTGGATAGGGAGACCCAGTACTTC.

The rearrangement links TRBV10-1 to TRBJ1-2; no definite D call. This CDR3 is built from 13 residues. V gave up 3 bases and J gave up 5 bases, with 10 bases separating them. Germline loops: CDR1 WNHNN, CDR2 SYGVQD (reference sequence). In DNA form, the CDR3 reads TGCGCCAGCAGTGATCGGGTTGGGTATGGCTACACCTTC. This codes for CASSDRVGYGYTF.

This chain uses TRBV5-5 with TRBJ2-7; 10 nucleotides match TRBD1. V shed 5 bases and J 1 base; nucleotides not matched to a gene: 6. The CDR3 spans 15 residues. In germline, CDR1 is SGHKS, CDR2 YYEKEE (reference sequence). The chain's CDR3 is CASSSGTGVSYEQYF. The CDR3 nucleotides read TGTGCCAGCAGTTCCGGGACAGGGGTGTCCTACGAGCAGTACTTC.

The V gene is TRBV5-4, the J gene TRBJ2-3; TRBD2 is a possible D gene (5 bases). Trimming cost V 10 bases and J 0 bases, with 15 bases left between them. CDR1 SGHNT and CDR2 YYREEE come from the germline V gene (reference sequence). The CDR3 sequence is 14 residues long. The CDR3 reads CASRARGSTDTQYF. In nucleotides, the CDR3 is TGTGCCTCGAGGGCTCGAGGGAGCACAGATACGCAGTATTTT.

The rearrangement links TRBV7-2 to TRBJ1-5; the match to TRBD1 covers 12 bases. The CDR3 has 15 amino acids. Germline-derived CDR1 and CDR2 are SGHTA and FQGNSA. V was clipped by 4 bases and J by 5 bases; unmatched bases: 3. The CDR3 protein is CASSSGQGAHQPQHF. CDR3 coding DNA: TGTGCCAGCAGCTCGGGACAGGGGGCCCATCAGCCCCAGCATTTT.

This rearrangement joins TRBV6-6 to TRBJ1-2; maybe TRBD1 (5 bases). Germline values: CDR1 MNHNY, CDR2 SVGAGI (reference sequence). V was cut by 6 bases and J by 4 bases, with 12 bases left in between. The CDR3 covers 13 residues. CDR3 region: CASRTTEGYGYTF. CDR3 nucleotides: TGTGCCAGCAGGACGACAGAGGGCTATGGCTACACCTTC.

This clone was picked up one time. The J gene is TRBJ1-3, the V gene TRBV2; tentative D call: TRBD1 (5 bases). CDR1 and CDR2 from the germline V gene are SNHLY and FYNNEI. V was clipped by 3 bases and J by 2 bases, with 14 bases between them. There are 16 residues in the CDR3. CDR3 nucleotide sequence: TGTGCCAGCAGTGAGGGCAGGGCTCTTACTGGAAACACCATATATTTT. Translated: CASSEGRALTGNTIYF.

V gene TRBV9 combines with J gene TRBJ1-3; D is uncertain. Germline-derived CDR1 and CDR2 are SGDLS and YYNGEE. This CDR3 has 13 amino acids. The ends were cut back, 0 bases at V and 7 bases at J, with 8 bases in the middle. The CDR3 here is CASSVAAANTIYF. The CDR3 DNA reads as TGTGCCAGCAGCGTAGCTGCGGCGAACACCATATATTTT.

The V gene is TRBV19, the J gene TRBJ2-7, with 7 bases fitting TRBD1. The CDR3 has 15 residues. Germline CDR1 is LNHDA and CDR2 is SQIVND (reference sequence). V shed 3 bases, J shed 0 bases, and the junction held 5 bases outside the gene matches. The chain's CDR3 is CASSIKQGSSYEQYF. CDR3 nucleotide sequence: TGTGCCAGTAGTATTAAACAGGGGAGCTCCTACGAGCAGTACTTC.

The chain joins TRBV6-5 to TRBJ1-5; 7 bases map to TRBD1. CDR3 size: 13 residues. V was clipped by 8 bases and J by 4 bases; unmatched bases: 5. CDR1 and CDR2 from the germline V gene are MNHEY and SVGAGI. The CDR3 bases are TGTGCCAGCTCGGGACAGATAAATCAGCCCCAGCATTTT. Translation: CASSGQINQPQHF.

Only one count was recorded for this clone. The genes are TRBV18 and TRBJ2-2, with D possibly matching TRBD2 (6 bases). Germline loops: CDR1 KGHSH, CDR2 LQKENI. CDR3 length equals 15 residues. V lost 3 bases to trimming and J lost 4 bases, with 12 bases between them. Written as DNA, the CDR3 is TGTGCCAGCTCACCGATGGAGGGGACCACCGGGGAGCTGTTTTTT. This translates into CASSPMEGTTGELFF.

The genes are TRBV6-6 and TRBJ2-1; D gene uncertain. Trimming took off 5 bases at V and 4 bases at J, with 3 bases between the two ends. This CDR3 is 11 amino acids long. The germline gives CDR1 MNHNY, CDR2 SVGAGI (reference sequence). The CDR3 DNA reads TGTGCCAGCAGTATATACAATGAGCAGTTCTTC. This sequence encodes CASSIYNEQFF.

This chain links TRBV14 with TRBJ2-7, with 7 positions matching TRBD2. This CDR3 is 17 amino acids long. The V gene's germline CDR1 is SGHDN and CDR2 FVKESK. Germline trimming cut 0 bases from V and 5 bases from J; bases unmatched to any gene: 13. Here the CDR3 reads CASSQDPPFSGGNEQYF. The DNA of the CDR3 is TGTGCCAGCAGCCAAGATCCTCCCTTTTCGGGGGGAAACGAGCAGTACTTC.

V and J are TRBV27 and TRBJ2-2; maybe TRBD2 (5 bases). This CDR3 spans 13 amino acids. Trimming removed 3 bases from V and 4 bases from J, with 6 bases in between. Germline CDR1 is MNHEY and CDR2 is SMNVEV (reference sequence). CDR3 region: CASSFTSTGELFF. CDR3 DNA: TGTGCCAGCAGTTTTACTAGCACCGGGGAGCTGTTTTTT.

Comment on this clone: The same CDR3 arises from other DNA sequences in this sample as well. CDR3 sequence: CASSPGLNSYEQYF. The CDR3 nucleotides read TGCGCCAGCAGCCCCGGACTGAACTCCTACGAGCAGTACTTC. V and J are TRBV5-1 and TRBJ2-7; weak D call: TRBD2 (5 bases). Germline CDR1 reads SGHRS; CDR2 reads YFSETQ. The CDR3 extends over 14 amino acids. Trimming took 4 bases from V and 0 from J, leaving 11 bases between them.

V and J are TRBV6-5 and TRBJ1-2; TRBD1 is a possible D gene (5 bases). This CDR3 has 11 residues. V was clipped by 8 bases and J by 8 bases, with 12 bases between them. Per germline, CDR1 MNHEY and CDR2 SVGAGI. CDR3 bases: TGTGCCAGCCGACAGTTCGGCGGCTACACCTTC. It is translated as CASRQFGGYTF.

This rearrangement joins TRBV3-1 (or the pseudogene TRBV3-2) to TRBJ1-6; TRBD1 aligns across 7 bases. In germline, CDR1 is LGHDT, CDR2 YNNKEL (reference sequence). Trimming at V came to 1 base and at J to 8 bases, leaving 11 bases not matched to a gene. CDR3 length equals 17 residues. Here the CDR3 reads CASSQGGAGGTDSPLHF. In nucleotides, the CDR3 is TGTGCCAGCAGCCAAGGTGGCGCAGGGGGGACGGATTCACCCCTCCACTTT.

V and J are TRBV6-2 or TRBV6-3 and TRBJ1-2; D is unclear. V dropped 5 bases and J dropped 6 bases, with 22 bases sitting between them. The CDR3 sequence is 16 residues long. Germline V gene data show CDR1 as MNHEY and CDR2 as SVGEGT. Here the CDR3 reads CASSARTGPRIDGYTF. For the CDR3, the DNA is TGTGCCAGCAGTGCCCGAACCGGGCCCCGGATAGATGGCTACACCTTC.